The sequence of this T cell receptor (beta chain) was determined in a study of blood T cell repertoires in COVID-19. Sequenced by immunoSEQ multiplex PCR; TCRdb stores in-frame clones only, minus some. The data contain 150,000 to 200,000 clones, around 85% of them seen just once; the ten biggest clones take up roughly 8.2%. Per germline, CDR1 SGHTA and CDR2 FQGNSA. This CDR3 is 15 amino acids long. With 1 base removed from V and 4 bases from J, the gap between germline ends came to 14 bases. The receptor was isolated from a woman in her fifties or sixties with acute or convalescent COVID-19. What was sequenced was peripheral blood. The rearrangement links TRBV7-2 to TRBJ2-7, with a weak D call TRBD2 (6 bases). CDR3 loop: CASSLGLGGAYEQYF. CDR3 nucleotide sequence: TGTGCCAGCAGCTTAGGGCTTGGCGGGGCATACGAGCAGTACTTC. Using reference TRBV7-2 and TRBJ2-7 for the parts outside the CDR3, the full variable domain is GAGVSQSPSNKVTEKGKDVELRCDPISGHTALYWYRQSLGQGLEFLIYFQGNSAPDKSGLPSDRFSAERTGGSVSTLTIQRTQQEDSAVYLCASSLGLGGAYEQYFGPGTRLTVT.